This T cell receptor beta chain was identified in a study of CXCR3-negative and CXCR3-positive naive CD8 T cells. Findings of the study overall: Cryopreserved PBMCs had partly decreased CXCR3 expression; fresh PBMCs were used in most assays. Similar TRBV-TRBJ usage was seen in naive cells (both CXCR3-negative and CXCR3-positive), but memory cells differed.

Definition of naive CD8+ T cells rested on a CD45RO-CCR7+CD27+CD95- profile. This CDR3 spans 13 amino acids. Germline lookup yields CDR1 SGHVS and CDR2 FQNEAQ. Frequency places this clonotype as medium-sized. The antigen is unknown. The TRB cDNA libraries were prepared by 5' RACE with UMI labels. TCRdb reprocessed the 5' RACE reads and stores each CDR3 protein as one record, lacking DNA. The sample holds over 5,500 distinct CDR3 sequences. The chain joins TRBV7-8 to TRBJ1-1. The sequence derives from a human donor in good health. Some clones in this sample may be carry-over from other donors' samples. Sequenced input: naive CXCR3- CD8+ T cells from blood. Regarding subset: CD45RO-CCR7+CD27+CD95- naive CD8+ T cells lacking CXCR3 (TNR3-). CDR3 amino acids: CASSLEGNTEAFF.